A selection of T cell receptor beta chains follows, all from one sample in a study of blood T cell repertoires in COVID-19. The protocol was immunoSEQ multiplex PCR, while the TCRdb copy is restricted to in-frame clones and leaves out a portion. Of 300,000 to 400,000 clones listed, around nine tenths were seen once; the top ten hold around 3.3%. Sequenced material: peripheral blood. The receptors here all came from a woman aged 18-29 years who had recovered from COVID-19. CDR3s include the opening cysteine and the closing phenylalanine or tryptophan. The D gene is left open where the match is weak. The size of a clone is reported for some rows only, either as once, few or many, or as a class for expanded clones.

V gene: TRBV7-7
D gene: TRBD1
J gene: TRBJ1-2
clone size: NA
CDR3 protein: CASSSEAAGQGGVGYTF
CDR3 DNA: TGTGCCAGCAGCTCGGAGGCGGCGGGACAGGGGGGGGTTGGCTACACCTTC

V gene: TRBV3-1/TRBV3-2
D gene: NA
J gene: TRBJ2-1
clone size: NA
CDR3 protein: CASSLGQQTDGNEQFF
CDR3 DNA: TGTGCCAGCAGCCTCGGTCAACAGACCGATGGTAATGAGCAGTTCTTC

V gene: TRBV12-5
D gene: TRBD2
J gene: TRBJ2-3
clone size: NA
CDR3 protein: CASGLGTSGDTDTQYF
CDR3 DNA: TGTGCTAGTGGTTTAGGGACTAGCGGGGACACAGATACGCAGTATTTT

V gene: TRBV24-1
D gene: NA
J gene: TRBJ1-1
clone size: NA
CDR3 protein: CATPTVSTEAFF
CDR3 DNA: TGTGCCACCCCGACAGTTAGCACTGAAGCTTTCTTT

V gene: TRBV5-1
D gene: TRBD1
J gene: TRBJ2-1
clone size: once
CDR3 protein: CASRTGSYNEQFF
CDR3 DNA: TGCGCCAGTAGGACAGGATCCTACAATGAGCAGTTCTTC

V gene: TRBV6-4
D gene: TRBD2
J gene: TRBJ2-1
clone size: NA
CDR3 protein: CASSARRLAGSYNEQFF
CDR3 DNA: TGTGCCAGCAGTGCCCGAAGACTAGCGGGCTCCTACAATGAGCAGTTCTTC

V gene: TRBV10-3
D gene: NA
J gene: TRBJ1-2
clone size: once
CDR3 protein: CAISESVGELNYGYTF
CDR3 DNA: TGTGCCATCAGTGAGTCGGTAGGGGAACTTAACTATGGCTACACCTTC

V gene: TRBV9
D gene: TRBD1
J gene: TRBJ2-3
clone size: NA
CDR3 protein: CASSVEGQGPVADTQYF
CDR3 DNA: TGTGCCAGCAGCGTAGAAGGACAGGGACCCGTGGCAGATACGCAGTATTTT

V gene: TRBV11-2
D gene: NA
J gene: TRBJ1-3
clone size: NA
CDR3 protein: CASSLDIRRNTIYF
CDR3 DNA: TGTGCCAGCAGCTTAGATATCAGAAGAAACACCATATATTTT

V gene: TRBV14
D gene: TRBD1
J gene: TRBJ1-3
clone size: NA
CDR3 protein: CASSQQGGPGNTIYF
CDR3 DNA: TGTGCCAGCAGCCAACAAGGGGGCCCTGGAAACACCATATATTTT

V gene: TRBV29-1
D gene: NA
J gene: TRBJ1-3
clone size: few
CDR3 protein: CSTGTGNTIYF
CDR3 DNA: TGCAGTACAGGGACTGGAAACACCATATATTTT

V gene: TRBV7-8
D gene: NA
J gene: TRBJ2-6
clone size: NA
CDR3 protein: CASSSGSGANVLTF
CDR3 DNA: TGTGCCAGCAGCTCGGGTTCTGGGGCCAACGTCCTGACTTTC

V gene: TRBV2
D gene: NA
J gene: TRBJ1-2
clone size: few
CDR3 protein: CASSPDSNYGYTF
CDR3 DNA: TGTGCCAGCAGTCCCGACAGTAACTATGGCTACACCTTC

V gene: TRBV11-3
D gene: NA
J gene: TRBJ2-1
clone size: NA
CDR3 protein: CASSFDRSYNEQFF
CDR3 DNA: TGTGCCAGCAGCTTTGATAGATCCTACAATGAGCAGTTCTTC

V gene: TRBV19
D gene: NA
J gene: TRBJ1-2
clone size: NA
CDR3 protein: CASSRAGLGYGYTF
CDR3 DNA: TGTGCCAGTAGCAGGGCAGGGCTCGGCTATGGCTACACCTTC

V gene: TRBV19
D gene: NA
J gene: TRBJ2-1
clone size: once
CDR3 protein: CASSRDTYNEQFF
CDR3 DNA: TGTGCCAGTAGCCGGGACACTTACAATGAGCAGTTCTTC

V gene: TRBV7-9
D gene: TRBD2
J gene: TRBJ2-5
clone size: NA
CDR3 protein: CASSLPGREGLETQYF
CDR3 DNA: TGTGCCAGCAGCTTACCCGGGCGGGAGGGCCTGGAGACCCAGTACTTC

V gene: TRBV19
D gene: NA
J gene: TRBJ1-1
clone size: NA
CDR3 protein: CASSIGMSTEAFF
CDR3 DNA: TGTGCCAGTAGTATAGGTATGTCCACTGAAGCTTTCTTT

V gene: TRBV7-9
D gene: NA
J gene: TRBJ2-5
clone size: NA
CDR3 protein: CASSLVGSAQETQYF
CDR3 DNA: TGTGCCAGCAGCTTAGTCGGGTCAGCCCAAGAGACCCAGTACTTC

V gene: TRBV5-1
D gene: NA
J gene: TRBJ2-2
clone size: NA
CDR3 protein: CASSLGLGPGELFF
CDR3 DNA: TGCGCCAGCAGCTTGGGACTAGGACCCGGGGAGCTGTTTTTT

V gene: TRBV6-1
D gene: TRBD1
J gene: TRBJ1-5
clone size: NA
CDR3 protein: CASSEKKNRGRRQPQHF
CDR3 DNA: TGTGCCAGCAGTGAGAAAAAAAACAGGGGGCGGCGTCAGCCCCAGCATTTT

V gene: TRBV5-1
D gene: TRBD1
J gene: TRBJ1-1
clone size: NA
CDR3 protein: CASSLQGPSGEAFF
CDR3 DNA: TGCGCCAGCAGCTTACAGGGGCCTTCGGGTGAAGCTTTCTTT

V gene: TRBV18
D gene: NA
J gene: TRBJ2-2
clone size: NA
CDR3 protein: CASSSRTFTGELFF
CDR3 DNA: TGTGCCAGCTCCTCTCGGACTTTCACCGGGGAGCTGTTTTTT

V gene: TRBV20-1
D gene: NA
J gene: TRBJ1-4
clone size: NA
CDR3 protein: CSASDAGAPNNEKLFF
CDR3 DNA: TGCAGTGCTAGTGATGCGGGGGCCCCGAATAATGAAAAACTGTTTTTT

V gene: TRBV4-1
D gene: NA
J gene: TRBJ1-2
clone size: NA
CDR3 protein: CASSQVFKGGHGYTF
CDR3 DNA: TGCGCCAGCAGCCAAGTATTTAAGGGAGGGCATGGCTACACCTTC

V gene: TRBV18
D gene: NA
J gene: TRBJ1-2
clone size: NA
CDR3 protein: CASYRDTGVGYTF
CDR3 DNA: TGTGCCAGCTACAGGGACACCGGGGTTGGCTACACCTTC

V gene: TRBV19
D gene: TRBD2
J gene: TRBJ2-4
clone size: NA
CDR3 protein: CASSTNYGGTRERVIQYF
CDR3 DNA: TGTGCCAGTAGTACCAATTACGGGGGGACTAGGGAGAGAGTCATTCAGTACTTC

V gene: TRBV11-3
D gene: TRBD1
J gene: TRBJ1-2
clone size: NA
CDR3 protein: CASSPRTGDYGYTF
CDR3 DNA: TGTGCCAGCAGCCCAAGGACAGGGGACTATGGCTACACCTTC

V gene: TRBV19
D gene: NA
J gene: TRBJ1-5
clone size: NA
CDR3 protein: CASRRGQGQPQHF
CDR3 DNA: TGTGCCAGTAGGCGGGGGCAGGGGCAGCCCCAGCATTTT

V gene: TRBV5-4
D gene: TRBD1
J gene: TRBJ2-5
clone size: NA
CDR3 protein: CASAQGKETQYF
CDR3 DNA: TGTGCCAGCGCACAGGGGAAAGAGACCCAGTACTTC

V gene: TRBV19
D gene: NA
J gene: TRBJ2-1
clone size: NA
CDR3 protein: CASSGAGLANEQFF
CDR3 DNA: TGTGCCAGTAGTGGCGCGGGATTAGCCAATGAGCAGTTCTTC

V gene: TRBV24-1
D gene: TRBD2
J gene: TRBJ2-6
clone size: NA
CDR3 protein: CATSTGGWANVLTF
CDR3 DNA: TGTGCCACCAGTACCGGGGGGTGGGCCAACGTCCTGACTTTC

V gene: TRBV14
D gene: TRBD1
J gene: TRBJ1-1
clone size: NA
CDR3 protein: CASRYDRANTEAFF
CDR3 DNA: TGTGCCAGCAGATATGACAGGGCGAACACTGAAGCTTTCTTT

V gene: TRBV19
D gene: TRBD2
J gene: TRBJ2-1
clone size: NA
CDR3 protein: CASTPGGAGGKGNEQFF
CDR3 DNA: TGTGCCAGTACTCCCGGGGGCGCGGGAGGGAAAGGGAATGAGCAGTTCTTC

V gene: TRBV5-1
D gene: NA
J gene: TRBJ1-2
clone size: NA
CDR3 protein: CASSLDVRAGYGYTF
CDR3 DNA: TGCGCCAGCAGCTTGGATGTCAGGGCCGGCTATGGCTACACCTTC

V gene: TRBV24-1
D gene: NA
J gene: TRBJ1-4
clone size: NA
CDR3 protein: CATSDSGAGGEKLFF
CDR3 DNA: TGTGCCACCAGTGATTCAGGGGCGGGAGGTGAAAAACTGTTTTTT

V gene: TRBV6-2/TRBV6-3
D gene: NA
J gene: TRBJ1-1
clone size: once
CDR3 protein: CASSYGVGTPATEAFF
CDR3 DNA: TGTGCCAGCAGTTACGGGGTCGGGACACCAGCCACTGAAGCTTTCTTT

V gene: TRBV4-3
D gene: TRBD2
J gene: TRBJ2-2
clone size: NA
CDR3 protein: CASSLWTGTSGRAPGELFF
CDR3 DNA: TGCGCCAGCAGCCTTTGGACCGGGACTAGCGGGAGGGCACCCGGGGAGCTGTTTTTT

V gene: TRBV7-2
D gene: NA
J gene: TRBJ2-3
clone size: NA
CDR3 protein: CASSLEGGFSTDTQYF
CDR3 DNA: TGTGCCAGCAGCTTAGAGGGCGGGTTTAGCACAGATACGCAGTATTTT

V gene: TRBV2
D gene: TRBD1
J gene: TRBJ1-4
clone size: few
CDR3 protein: CASGTGATNEKLFF
CDR3 DNA: TGTGCCAGCGGGACAGGGGCTACTAATGAAAAACTGTTTTTT

V gene: TRBV29-1
D gene: TRBD1
J gene: TRBJ2-5
clone size: once
CDR3 protein: CSVVGQGETQYF
CDR3 DNA: TGCAGCGTTGTAGGACAGGGGGAGACCCAGTACTTC

V gene: TRBV6-6
D gene: TRBD1
J gene: TRBJ1-2
clone size: NA
CDR3 protein: CASSLEGASSIYGYTF
CDR3 DNA: TGTGCCAGCAGCCTGGAGGGGGCGTCCTCCATCTATGGCTACACCTTC

V gene: TRBV19
D gene: TRBD2
J gene: TRBJ2-3
clone size: NA
CDR3 protein: CASSIRGRAGDTQYF
CDR3 DNA: TGTGCCAGTAGTATACGCGGGAGGGCAGGAGATACGCAGTATTTT

V gene: TRBV7-8
D gene: TRBD2
J gene: TRBJ2-1
clone size: NA
CDR3 protein: CASSPRLAGGPVDEQFF
CDR3 DNA: TGTGCCAGCAGTCCCCGACTAGCGGGAGGGCCTGTAGATGAGCAGTTCTTC

V gene: TRBV7-8
D gene: NA
J gene: TRBJ1-5
clone size: NA
CDR3 protein: CASTQGSPLDQPQHF
CDR3 DNA: TGTGCCAGCACCCAGGGGTCCCCGCTTGATCAGCCCCAGCATTTT

V gene: TRBV12-3/TRBV12-4
D gene: NA
J gene: TRBJ2-1
clone size: NA
CDR3 protein: CASSLRNEQFF
CDR3 DNA: TGTGCCAGCAGTTTACGCAATGAGCAGTTCTTC

V gene: TRBV12-3/TRBV12-4
D gene: NA
J gene: TRBJ1-2
clone size: NA
CDR3 protein: CASSRQEYGYTF
CDR3 DNA: TGTGCCAGCAGTCGACAGGAGTATGGCTACACCTTC

V gene: TRBV18
D gene: NA
J gene: TRBJ2-1
clone size: NA
CDR3 protein: CASSPNIVRVGKSYNEQFF
CDR3 DNA: TGTGCCAGCTCACCGAATATCGTCAGGGTAGGGAAATCCTACAATGAGCAGTTCTTC